The sequence of this TCR beta chain was determined in a study of shared clonotypes between healthy human individuals. Assay: immunoSEQ multiplex PCR; the TCRdb copy retains only in-frame clones and omits some. The sample includes over 700,000 clones, 55% to 75% seen only once; the top ten take more than 1.5%. A few counts support this clone. Other DNA sequences of this sample code for an identical CDR3. Deletions cut 1 base from V and 7 bases from J, with 6 bases between. The CDR3 contains 12 residues. CDR1 is MDHEN and CDR2 is SYDVKM in the germline V gene. Sequences were obtained from memory CD4+ T cells sorted from blood. As to subset: CD45RA-negative fraction. The source of this sequence is a woman in her 30s in good health. The chain recombines TRBV28 with TRBJ2-3, with unresolved D. CDR3 sequence reads: CASSLSGNTQYF. The CDR3, as DNA: TGTGCCAGCAGTTTATCCGGTAATACGCAGTATTTT.